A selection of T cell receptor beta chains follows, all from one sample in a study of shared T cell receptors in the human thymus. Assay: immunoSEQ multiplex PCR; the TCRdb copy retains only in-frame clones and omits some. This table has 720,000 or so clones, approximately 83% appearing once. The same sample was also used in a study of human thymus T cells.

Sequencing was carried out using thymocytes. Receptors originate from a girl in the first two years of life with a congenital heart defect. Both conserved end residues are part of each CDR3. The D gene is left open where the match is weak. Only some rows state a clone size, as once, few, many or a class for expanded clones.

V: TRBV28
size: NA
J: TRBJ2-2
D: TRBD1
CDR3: CASILGDRESETGELFF
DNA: TGTGCCAGCATTCTGGGGGACAGGGAAAGCGAAACCGGGGAGCTGTTTTTT

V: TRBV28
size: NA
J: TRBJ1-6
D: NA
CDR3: CASSSRGSSYNSPLHF
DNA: TGTGCCAGCAGCTCGCGGGGAAGCTCCTATAATTCACCCCTCCACTTT

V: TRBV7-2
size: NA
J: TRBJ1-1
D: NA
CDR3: CASSLFRGTEAFF
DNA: TGTGCCAGCAGCTTGTTTAGGGGCACTGAAGCTTTCTTT

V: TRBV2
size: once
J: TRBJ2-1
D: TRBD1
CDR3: CASSPGTGGYEQFF
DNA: TGTGCCAGCAGCCCCGGGACAGGGGGTTATGAGCAGTTCTTC

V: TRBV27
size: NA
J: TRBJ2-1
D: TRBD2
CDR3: CASSPWEGPYNEQFF
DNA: TGTGCCAGCAGCCCCTGGGAGGGGCCCTACAATGAGCAGTTCTTC

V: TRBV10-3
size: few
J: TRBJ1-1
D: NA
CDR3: CAISEWIQGTLTEAFF
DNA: TGTGCCATCAGTGAGTGGATACAGGGTACTCTCACTGAAGCTTTCTTT

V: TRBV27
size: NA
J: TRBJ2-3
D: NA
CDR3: CASSLYSRGLPDTQYF
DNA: TGTGCCAGCAGTTTATATAGTCGAGGACTGCCAGATACGCAGTATTTT

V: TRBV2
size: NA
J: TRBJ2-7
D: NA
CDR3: CASSDRLIYEQYF
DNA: TGTGCCAGCAGCGACAGGTTAATCTACGAGCAGTACTTC

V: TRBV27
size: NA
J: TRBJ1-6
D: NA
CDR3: CASSLRVWGNPSSYNSPLHF
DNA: TGTGCCAGCAGTTTACGGGTTTGGGGCAACCCTAGCTCCTATAATTCACCCCTCCACTTT

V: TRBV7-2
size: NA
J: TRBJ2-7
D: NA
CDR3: CASSLLGGAAPTGEQYF
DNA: TGTGCCAGCAGCTTGCTGGGGGGGGCAGCCCCCACGGGCGAGCAGTACTTC

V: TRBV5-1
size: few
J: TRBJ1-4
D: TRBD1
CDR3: CASSDRGIGEKLFF
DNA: TGCGCCAGCAGCGACAGGGGAATTGGTGAAAAACTGTTTTTT

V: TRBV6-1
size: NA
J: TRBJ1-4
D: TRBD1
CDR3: CASSEADRGDDQTNEKLFF
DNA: TGTGCCAGCAGTGAAGCCGACAGGGGGGATGACCAGACTAATGAAAAACTGTTTTTT

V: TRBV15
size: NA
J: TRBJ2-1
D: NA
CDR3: CATSRDHRDLGNEQFF
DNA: TGTGCCACCAGCAGAGATCACAGGGATCTTGGCAATGAGCAGTTCTTC

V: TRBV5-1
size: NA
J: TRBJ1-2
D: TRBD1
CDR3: CASSFGQGDGYTF
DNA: TGCGCCAGCAGCTTTGGACAGGGGGATGGCTACACCTTC

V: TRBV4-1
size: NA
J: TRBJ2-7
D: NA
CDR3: CASSQDGQSDYEQYF
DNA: TGCGCCAGCAGCCAAGATGGACAGTCCGACTACGAGCAGTACTTC

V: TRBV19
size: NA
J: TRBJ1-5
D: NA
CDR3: CASSSGGNQPQHF
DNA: TGTGCCAGTAGCTCGGGGGGCAATCAGCCCCAGCATTTT

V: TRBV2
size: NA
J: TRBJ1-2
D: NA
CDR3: CASRVGDNDGYTF
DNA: TGTGCCAGCCGGGTCGGGGATAACGATGGCTACACCTTC

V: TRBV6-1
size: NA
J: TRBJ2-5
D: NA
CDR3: CASNTYRDVETQYF
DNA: TGTGCCAGCAATACTTACAGGGACGTAGAGACCCAGTACTTC

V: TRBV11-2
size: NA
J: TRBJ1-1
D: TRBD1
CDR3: CASSLEEVGQQNTEAFF
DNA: TGTGCCAGCAGCTTAGAGGAGGTGGGACAGCAGAACACTGAAGCTTTCTTT

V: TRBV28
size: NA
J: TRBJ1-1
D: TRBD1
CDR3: CASSIRQGSTEAFF
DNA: TGTGCCAGCAGTATACGACAGGGGAGCACTGAAGCTTTCTTT

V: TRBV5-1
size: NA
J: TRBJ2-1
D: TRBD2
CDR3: CASSLGTSGGNNEQFF
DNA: TGCGCCAGCAGCTTGGGGACTAGCGGGGGGAACAATGAGCAGTTCTTC

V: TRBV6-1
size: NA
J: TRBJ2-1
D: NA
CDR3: CASSATGNYNEQFF
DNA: TGTGCCAGCAGTGCGACCGGGAACTACAATGAGCAGTTCTTC

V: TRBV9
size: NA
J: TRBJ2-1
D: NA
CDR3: CASSVAITTEFYNEQFF
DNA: TGTGCCAGCAGCGTAGCAATTACGACAGAGTTCTACAATGAGCAGTTCTTC

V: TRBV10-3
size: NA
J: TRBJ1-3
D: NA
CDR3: CAISESYFSGNTIYF
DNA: TGTGCCATCAGTGAGTCGTACTTCTCTGGAAACACCATATATTTT

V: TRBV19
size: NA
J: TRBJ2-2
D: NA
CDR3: CASIAQTNTGELFF
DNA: TGTGCCAGTATCGCCCAGACGAACACCGGGGAGCTGTTTTTT

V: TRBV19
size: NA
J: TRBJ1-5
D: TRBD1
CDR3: CASSTSHSATGKDQPQHF
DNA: TGTGCCAGTAGTACCTCCCACAGTGCGACAGGGAAGGACCAGCCCCAGCATTTT

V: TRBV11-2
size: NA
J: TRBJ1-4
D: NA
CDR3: CASSLSMGVREEKLFF
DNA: TGTGCCAGCAGCTTGTCTATGGGGGTTCGGGAGGAAAAACTGTTTTTT

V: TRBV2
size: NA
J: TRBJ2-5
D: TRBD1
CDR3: CASTSGNRGLMETQYF
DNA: TGTGCCAGCACGTCTGGGAACAGGGGGCTAATGGAGACCCAGTACTTC

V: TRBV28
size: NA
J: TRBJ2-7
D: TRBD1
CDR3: CASRRTGSYEQYF
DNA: TGTGCCAGCAGGAGGACAGGGTCCTACGAGCAGTACTTC

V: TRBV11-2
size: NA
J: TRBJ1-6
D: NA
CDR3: CASSLHRYRYDSPLHF
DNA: TGTGCCAGCAGCTTACATCGGTACAGATACGATTCACCCCTCCACTTT

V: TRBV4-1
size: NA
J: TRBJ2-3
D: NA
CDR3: CASSQDRQVLTDTQYF
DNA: TGCGCCAGCAGCCAAGACAGACAGGTCCTCACAGATACGCAGTATTTT

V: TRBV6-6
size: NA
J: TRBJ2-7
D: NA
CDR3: CASSYRHPQGSYEQYF
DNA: TGTGCCAGCAGTTACCGTCATCCCCAGGGCTCCTACGAGCAGTACTTC

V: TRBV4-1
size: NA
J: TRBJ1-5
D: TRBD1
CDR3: CASSRVDREPQPQHF
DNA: TGCGCCAGCAGCCGAGTAGACAGGGAACCCCAGCCCCAGCATTTT

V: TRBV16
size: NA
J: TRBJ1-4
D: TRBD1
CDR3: CASSQLGRTGTVREKLFF
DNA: TGTGCCAGCAGCCAATTAGGGAGGACGGGGACAGTGCGTGAAAAACTGTTTTTT

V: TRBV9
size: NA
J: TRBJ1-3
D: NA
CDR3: CASSAPGDSGNTIYF
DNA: TGTGCCAGCAGCGCCCCCGGGGACTCTGGAAACACCATATATTTT

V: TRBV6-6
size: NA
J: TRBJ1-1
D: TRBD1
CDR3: CASSPFFGQENTEAFF
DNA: TGTGCCAGCAGTCCCTTTTTCGGACAGGAAAACACTGAAGCTTTCTTT

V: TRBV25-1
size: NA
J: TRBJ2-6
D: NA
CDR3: CASSGPRGANVLTF
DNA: TGTGCCAGCAGTGGCCCTCGGGGGGCCAACGTCCTGACTTTC

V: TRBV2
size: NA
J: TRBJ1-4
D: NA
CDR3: CATSGNGNEKLFF
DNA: TGTGCCACCTCGGGAAACGGTAATGAAAAACTGTTTTTT

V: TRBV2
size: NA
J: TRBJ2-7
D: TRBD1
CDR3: CASSEDRGYHEEQYF
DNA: TGTGCCAGCAGTGAGGACAGGGGATATCATGAAGAGCAGTACTTC

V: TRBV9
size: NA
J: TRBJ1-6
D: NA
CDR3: CASSGDRYNSPLHF
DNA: TGTGCCAGCAGCGGAGACAGATATAATTCACCCCTCCACTTT

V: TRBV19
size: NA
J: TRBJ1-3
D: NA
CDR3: CASNSGTQGSSGNTIYF
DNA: TGTGCCAGTAATTCCGGGACACAAGGTTCCTCTGGAAACACCATATATTTT

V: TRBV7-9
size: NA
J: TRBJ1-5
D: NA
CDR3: CASSLNTNQPQHF
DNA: TGTGCCAGCAGCTTAAATACAAATCAGCCCCAGCATTTT

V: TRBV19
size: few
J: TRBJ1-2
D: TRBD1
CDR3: CASTRDRGGFRMRGYTF
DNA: TGTGCCAGTACCCGAGACAGGGGAGGCTTCCGCATGCGTGGCTACACCTTC

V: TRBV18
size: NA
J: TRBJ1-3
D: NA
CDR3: CASSSVSGNTIYF
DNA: TGTGCCAGCTCATCGGTCTCTGGAAACACCATATATTTT

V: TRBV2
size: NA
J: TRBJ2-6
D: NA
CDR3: CASRHGTPRSGANVLTF
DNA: TGTGCCAGCAGACACGGGACTCCCCGCTCTGGGGCCAACGTCCTGACTTTC

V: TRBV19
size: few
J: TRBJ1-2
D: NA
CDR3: CASSPPTLGDYTF
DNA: TGTGCCAGTAGTCCCCCCACACTCGGAGACTACACCTTC

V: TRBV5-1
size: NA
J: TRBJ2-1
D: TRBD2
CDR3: CASSVLAGGTLSYNEQFF
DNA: TGCGCCAGCAGCGTGCTAGCGGGGGGCACTCTCTCCTACAATGAGCAGTTCTTC

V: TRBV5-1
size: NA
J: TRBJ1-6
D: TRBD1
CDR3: CASGKTRDRGNSPLHF
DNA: TGCGCCAGCGGCAAAACCCGGGACAGGGGGAATTCACCCCTCCACTTT

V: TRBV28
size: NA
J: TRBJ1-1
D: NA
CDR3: CASSSSDTLNTEAFF
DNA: NA

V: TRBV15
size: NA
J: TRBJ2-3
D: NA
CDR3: CATSVRNLTDTQYF
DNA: TGTGCCACCAGCGTCAGGAACCTCACAGATACGCAGTATTTT

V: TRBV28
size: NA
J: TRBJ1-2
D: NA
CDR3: CASSSMGAGRVYGYTF
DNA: TGTGCCAGCAGCTCTATGGGGGCAGGTAGGGTCTATGGCTACACCTTC

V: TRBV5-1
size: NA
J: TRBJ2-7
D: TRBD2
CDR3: CASSSSGTSGGALGSYEQYF
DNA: TGCGCCAGCAGCTCTTCCGGGACTAGCGGGGGGGCCCTTGGATCCTACGAGCAGTACTTC

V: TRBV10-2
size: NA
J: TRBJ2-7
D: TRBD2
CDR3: CASSGITSGGTYEQYF
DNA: TGTGCCAGCAGTGGAATTACTAGCGGGGGGACCTACGAGCAGTACTTC

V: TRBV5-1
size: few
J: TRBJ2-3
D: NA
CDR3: CASSLLEGKADTQYF
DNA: TGCGCCAGCAGCCTACTAGAGGGTAAGGCAGATACGCAGTATTTT

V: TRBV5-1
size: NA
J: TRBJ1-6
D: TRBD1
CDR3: CASSSRTGSSYNSPLHF
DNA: TGCGCCAGCAGCTCCCGGACAGGGAGCTCCTATAATTCACCCCTCCACTTT